These 4 T cell receptor beta chains originate from one sample sequenced in a study of blood T cell repertoires in COVID-19. Sequencing used immunoSEQ multiplex PCR; TCRdb keeps in-frame clones, though not all of them. Of about 330,000 clones in the sample, about 82% were seen once. Sequencing was performed on peripheral blood. These receptors were obtained from a human donor in a cohort sampled during active COVID-19.

This clone has a single count. The chain couples TRBV5-1 to TRBJ1-3; the D gene is possibly TRBD1 (5 bases). V was clipped by 4 bases and J by 0 bases, with 8 bases between them. CDR1 and CDR2 from the germline V gene are SGHRS and YFSETQ. The CDR3 runs 14 residues. As DNA, the CDR3 is TGCGCCAGCAGCGCGGACATCTCTGGAAACACCATATATTTT. Residues: CASSADISGNTIYF.

The gene calls are TRBV30 and TRBJ1-4, with 7 bases that match TRBD1. CDR1 and CDR2 (germline): GTSNPN, SVGIG (reference sequence). The J segment lost 7 bases and the V segment lost 3 bases, leaving 8 bases of the junction unmatched. The CDR3 spans 14 residues. The CDR3 DNA sequence: TGTGCCTGGAGCTATACAGGGGTGGCTGAAAAACTGTTTTTT. Its protein is CAWSYTGVAEKLFF.

This clone was seen a single time. CDR3 nucleotide sequence: TGTGCCAGCTTTACTCGAATCTACGAGCAGTACTTC. Its protein product is CASFTRIYEQYF. This chain links TRBV2 with TRBJ2-7; D is undetermined. V was pared by 8 bases and J by 3 bases, with 11 bases between. Germline loops: CDR1 SNHLY, CDR2 FYNNEI. This CDR3 region has 12 residues.

The chain uses TRBV20-1 and TRBJ2-7; the D gene is possibly TRBD1 (6 bases). V lost 3 bases and J 7 bases, leaving 7 bases between the germline ends. Germline CDR1 reads DFQATT; CDR2 reads SNEGSKA (reference sequence). The CDR3 contains 10 residues. The DNA for the CDR3 is TGCAGTGCTAGGGGGGCAGAGCAGTACTTC. The encoded protein is CSARGAEQYF.